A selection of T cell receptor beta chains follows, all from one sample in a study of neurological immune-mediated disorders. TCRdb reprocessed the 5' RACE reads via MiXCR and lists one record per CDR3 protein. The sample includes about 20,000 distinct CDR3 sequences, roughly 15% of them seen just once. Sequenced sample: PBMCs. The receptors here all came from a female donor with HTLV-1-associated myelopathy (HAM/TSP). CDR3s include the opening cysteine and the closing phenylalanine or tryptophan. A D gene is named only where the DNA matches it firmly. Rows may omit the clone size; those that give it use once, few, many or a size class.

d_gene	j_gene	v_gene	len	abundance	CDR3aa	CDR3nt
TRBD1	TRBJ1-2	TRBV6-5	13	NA	CASSGTANYGYTF	TGTGCCAGCTCTGGGACAGCTAACTATGGCTACACCTTC
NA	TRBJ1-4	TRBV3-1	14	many	CASQPRDRSEKLFF	TGTGCCAGCCAGCCCCGGGATAGGTCTGAAAAACTGTTTTTT
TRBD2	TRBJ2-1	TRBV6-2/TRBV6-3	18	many	CASSYPGGSQGSYNEQFF	TGTGCCAGCAGTTACCCGGGGGGGAGTCAAGGCTCCTACAATGAGCAGTTCTTC
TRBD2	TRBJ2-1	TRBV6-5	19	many	CASSYSYVKSSGGLNEQFF	TGTGCCAGCAGTTACTCGTATGTGAAGTCTAGCGGGGGCTTAAATGAGCAGTTCTTC
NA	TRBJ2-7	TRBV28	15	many	CASSLRGASSYEQYF	TGTGCCAGCAGTTTAAGGGGGGCCAGCTCCTACGAGCAGTACTTC
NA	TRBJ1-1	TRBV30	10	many	CAWEGVGAFF	TGTGCCTGGGAAGGGGTTGGGGCTTTCTTT
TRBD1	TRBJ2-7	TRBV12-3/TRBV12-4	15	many	CASRLSGTGGGEQYF	TGTGCCAGCAGACTCTCCGGGACAGGGGGGGGGGAGCAGTACTTC
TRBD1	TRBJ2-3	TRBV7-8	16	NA	CASSSYPGTGLDTQYF	TGTGCCAGCAGCTCTTACCCCGGGACAGGGTTAGATACGCAGTATTTT
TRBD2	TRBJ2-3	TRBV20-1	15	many	CSARGSGRGTDTQYF	TGCAGTGCTAGGGGTAGCGGGAGGGGCACAGATACGCAGTATTTT
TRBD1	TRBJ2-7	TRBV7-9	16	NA	CASSSPDRGLHYEQYF	TGTGCCAGCAGCTCCCCAGACAGGGGGCTTCACTACGAGCAGTACTTC
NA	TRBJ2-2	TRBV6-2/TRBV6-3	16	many	CASSDDPQGRDGELFF	TGTGCCAGCAGTGACGATCCGCAGGGGAGGGACGGGGAGCTGTTTTTT
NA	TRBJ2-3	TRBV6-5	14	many	CASSYSSGTDTQYF	TGTGCCAGCAGTTACTCGTCAGGAACAGATACGCAGTATTTT
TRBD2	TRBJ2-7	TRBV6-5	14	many	CASSPTSGRAKQYF	TGTGCCAGCAGTCCAACTAGCGGGAGAGCAAAGCAGTACTTC
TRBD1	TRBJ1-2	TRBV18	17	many	CASSPRPGQAFLYGYTF	TGTGCCAGCTCACCAAGACCGGGACAGGCCTTTCTCTATGGCTACACCTTC
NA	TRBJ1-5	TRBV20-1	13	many	CSAGQKGNQPQHF	TGCAGTGCAGGCCAAAAGGGCAATCAGCCCCAGCATTTT
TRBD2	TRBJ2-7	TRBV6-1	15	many	CASSETSGGSYEQYF	TGTGCCAGCAGTGAAACTAGCGGGGGCTCCTACGAGCAGTACTTC
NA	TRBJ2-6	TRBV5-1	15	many	CASSPLSSGANVLTF	TGCGCCAGCAGCCCCCTGTCTTCTGGGGCCAACGTCCTGACTTTC
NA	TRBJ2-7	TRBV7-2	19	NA	CASSFYICSARVSSYEQYF	NA
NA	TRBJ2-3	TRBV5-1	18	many	CASSLSVRVATSTDTQYF	TGCGCCAGCAGCTTGTCCGTGCGGGTGGCAACTAGCACAGATACGCAGTATTTT
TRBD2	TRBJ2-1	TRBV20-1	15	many	CSASGSGRANNEQFF	TGCAGTGCTAGCGGCAGCGGGAGGGCAAACAATGAGCAGTTCTTC
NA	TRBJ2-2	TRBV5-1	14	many	CASNRATNTGELFF	TGCGCCAGCAACAGGGCAACGAACACCGGGGAGCTGTTTTTT
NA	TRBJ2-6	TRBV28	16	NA	CASSFTSSSGANVLTF	TGTGCCAGCAGTTTTACTAGCAGCTCTGGGGCCAACGTCCTGACTTTC
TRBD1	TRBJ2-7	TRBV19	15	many	CASSEYRGRSYEQYF	TGTGCCAGTAGTGAGTACAGGGGGCGATCCTACGAGCAGTACTTC
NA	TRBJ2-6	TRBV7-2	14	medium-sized	CASSWGSGANVLTF	TGTGCCAGCAGCTGGGGGTCTGGGGCCAACGTCCTGACTTTC
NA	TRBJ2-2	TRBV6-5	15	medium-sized	CASSYSTPLTGELFF	TGTGCCAGCAGTTACTCGACCCCACTCACCGGGGAGCTGTTTTTT
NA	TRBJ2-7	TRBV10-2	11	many	CASGAGNEQYF	TGCGCCAGCGGGGCAGGGAACGAGCAGTACTTC
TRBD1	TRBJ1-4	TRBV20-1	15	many	CSAPGQGGSNEKLFF	TGCAGTGCGCCGGGACAGGGAGGATCTAATGAAAAACTGTTTTTT
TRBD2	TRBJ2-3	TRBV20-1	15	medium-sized	CSARDSGRGTDTQYF	TGCAGTGCTAGAGATAGCGGGAGAGGAACAGATACGCAGTATTTT
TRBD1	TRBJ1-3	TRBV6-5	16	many	CASSYGRQGPGNTIYF	TGTGCCAGCAGTTACGGGCGACAGGGCCCAGGAAACACCATATATTTT
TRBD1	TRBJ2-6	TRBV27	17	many	CASSLDRVGPGANVLTF	TGTGCCAGCAGTCTGGACAGGGTGGGACCTGGGGCCAACGTCCTGACTTTC
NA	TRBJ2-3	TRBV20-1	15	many	CSASTSAGATDTQYF	TGCAGTGCCTCAACTAGTGCGGGGGCAACAGATACGCAGTATTTT
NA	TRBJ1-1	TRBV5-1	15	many	CASSLGTGDGTEAFF	TGCGCCAGCAGCTTGGGGACGGGTGATGGGACTGAAGCTTTCTTT
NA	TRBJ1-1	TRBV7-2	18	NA	CASSLMLDQEGRGFEAFF	TGTGCCAGCAGCTTAATGCTCGATCAGGAGGGACGCGGATTTGAAGCTTTCTTT
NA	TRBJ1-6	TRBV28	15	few	CASSLPDWGNSPLHF	TGTGCCAGCAGTTTGCCCGATTGGGGTAATTCACCCCTCCACTTT
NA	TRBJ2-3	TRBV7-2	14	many	CASSPGSTTQTQYF	TGTGCCAGCAGCCCTGGGTCGACTACGCAGACGCAGTATTTT
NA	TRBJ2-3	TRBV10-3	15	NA	CAISDGRGVGDTQYF	TGTGCCATCAGTGACGGTCGCGGGGTTGGAGATACGCAGTATTTT